The 18 T cell receptor beta chains given below trace back to one sample, sequenced in a study of T cell responses to AZD1222 COVID-19 vaccine. Using immunoSEQ multiplex PCR, the repertoire was profiled, and TCRdb retains in-frame clones only, with some absent. The data show 95,000 to 150,000 clones, around 90% seen once. Sequenced here: peripheral blood, sampled on day 0 of AZD1222 vaccination. The receptors originated from an adult in good health.

This chain uses TRBV7-2 with TRBJ2-7, with TRBD2 matching over 12 bases. Germline V CDR1 and CDR2: SGHTA, FQGNSA. V lost 6 bases and J lost 6; bases outside the gene matches: 12. This CDR3 has 16 amino acids. The CDR3, as DNA: TGTGCCAGCAGGCTAGCGGGAGGGGCCCCCTCCGGCGAGCAGTACTTC. This codes for CASRLAGGAPSGEQYF.

V gene TRBV7-2 combines with J gene TRBJ2-3; 7 nucleotides align to TRBD2. Losses at the gene ends were 7 bases for V and 6 bases for J; bases not matched to a gene: 16. This CDR3 contains 16 residues. Germline loops: CDR1 SGHTA, CDR2 FQGNSA. This chain's CDR3 is CASTLDMPGGSDTQYF. Here the CDR3 DNA reads TGTGCCAGCACCCTCGACATGCCGGGGGGTTCGGATACGCAGTATTTT.

This rearrangement joins TRBV7-9 to TRBJ1-1; no firm D call. Per the germline V gene, CDR1 is SEHNR and CDR2 is FQNEAQ (reference sequence). Trimming took off 5 bases at V and 11 bases at J, with 18 bases between the two ends. CDR3 length equals 13 residues. The DNA for the CDR3 is TGTGCCAGCAGCCGAATGGTGGTATTAAGGGCTTTCTTT. It is translated as CASSRMVVLRAFF.

The J gene is TRBJ2-7, the V gene TRBV5-1, with a weak D call TRBD1 (6 bases). Germline V CDR1 and CDR2: SGHRS, YFSETQ. The length of the CDR3 is 14 residues. Trimming removed 3 bases from V and 3 bases from J, with 13 bases in between. The CDR3 coding sequence is TGCGCCAGCAGCTCAGAACAGGGTTTCTACGAGCAGTACTTC. Protein: CASSSEQGFYEQYF. Full variable domain (missing parts from reference TRBV5-1 and TRBJ2-7): KAGVTQTPRYLIKTRGQQVTLSCSPISGHRSVSWYQQTPGQGLQFLFEYFSETQRNKGNFPGRFSGRQFSNSRSEMNVSTLELGDSALYLCASSSEQGFYEQYFGPGTRLTVT.

V gene TRBV10-1 combines with J gene TRBJ1-4; the D gene is possibly TRBD1 (5 bases). Deletions cut 9 bases from V and 4 bases from J, with 24 bases between. The germline gives CDR1 WNHNN, CDR2 SYGVQD (reference sequence). CDR3 size: 17 residues. The CDR3: CARTRGTCSVRNEKLFF. CDR3 nucleotide sequence: TGCGCCAGGACGCGAGGGACCTGCAGTGTCCGTAATGAAAAACTGTTTTTT.

This rearrangement joins TRBV2 to TRBJ2-3; no firm D call. The V end was cut by 1 base, the J end by 7 bases, with 9 bases between. Germline V gives CDR1 SNHLY, CDR2 FYNNEI. There are 13 residues in the CDR3. CDR3 in amino acids: CASSEVSPHTQYF. Here the CDR3 DNA reads TGTGCCAGCAGTGAAGTGTCCCCACATACGCAGTATTTT.

CDR3 residues: CASSSGSGYTF. The CDR3 region has the DNA TGTGCCAGCAGTTCGGGCAGTGGCTACACCTTC. J is TRBJ1-2 and V is TRBV6-2 or TRBV6-3; D gene uncertain. This CDR3 has 11 residues. Germline-derived CDR1 and CDR2 are MNHEY and SVGEGT. The ends were cut back, 4 bases at V and 7 bases at J, with 7 bases in the middle.

This clone is a singleton in its sample. V usage is TRBV9 and J usage is TRBJ1-4, with TRBD1 matching over 8 bases. The germline V gene has CDR1 SGDLS and CDR2 YYNGEE. V lost 3 bases, J lost 6 bases, and 7 bases stayed unmatched. CDR3 length equals 15 residues. The CDR3 spells CASSAGQGRDEKLFF. The CDR3 region has the DNA TGTGCCAGCAGCGCAGGACAGGGTAGGGATGAAAAACTGTTTTTT.

The chain has TRBV9 and TRBJ1-1; 7 positions match TRBD1. The germline V gene encodes CDR1 SGDLS and CDR2 YYNGEE. After removal of 3 bases from V and 1 base from J, the junction contained 6 bases not matched to a gene. The CDR3 consists of 15 residues. The CDR3 sequence is CASSDRDSSNTEAFF. The CDR3, as DNA: TGTGCCAGCAGCGACCGGGACAGCTCGAACACTGAAGCTTTCTTT. The full variable domain, in which reference TRBV9 and TRBJ1-1 provide the parts outside the CDR3, is DSGVTQTPKHLITATGQRVTLRCSPRSGDLSVYWYQQSLDQGLQFLIQYYNGEERAKGNILERFSAQQFPDLHSELNLSSLELGDSALYFCASSDRDSSNTEAFFGQGTRLTVV.

This chain uses TRBV15 with TRBJ2-5; no definite D call. The V end lost 0 bases, the J end lost 5 bases, and 10 bases lay between the germline ends. CDR1 is LNHNV, CDR2 YYDKDF, per germline (reference sequence). The CDR3 sequence is 14 residues long. The CDR3 DNA sequence: TGTGCCACCAGCAGAGATCTGCCACCGGAGACCCAGTACTTC. Protein product: CATSRDLPPETQYF.

The chain combines TRBV10-3 with TRBJ2-7; D is possibly TRBD1 or TRBD2 (6 bases each). In germline, CDR1 is ENHRY, CDR2 SYGVKD. Trimming took 5 bases from V and 6 from J, leaving 20 bases between them. The CDR3 spans 15 residues. CDR3 in DNA: TGTGCCATCAGTTCAAATTCCGGGGGCGCGTCCGAGCAGTACTTC. Residues: CAISSNSGGASEQYF.

The chain employs TRBV19 and TRBJ1-1; the match to TRBD1 covers 10 bases. Germline CDR1 is LNHDA and CDR2 is SQIVND (reference sequence). The CDR3 contains 13 residues. Trimming cost V 7 bases and J 5 bases; bases outside gene matches: 4. Here the CDR3 DNA reads TGTGCCAGTATGGGACAGGGGTTTACTGAAGCTTTCTTT. Amino acid sequence: CASMGQGFTEAFF.

This clone occurred once. The V call is TRBV5-5, the J call TRBJ2-4; no reliable D call. The CDR3 sequence is 14 residues long. Trimming took off 4 bases at V and 1 base at J, with 9 bases between the two ends. Germline CDR1 is SGHKS and CDR2 is YYEKEE (reference sequence). The CDR3 region has the DNA TGTGCCAGCAGCCGAGACCTGGCCAAAAACATTCAGTACTTC. Its translation is CASSRDLAKNIQYF. Complete variable domain (other parts from reference TRBV5-5 and TRBJ2-4): DAGVTQSPTHLIKTRGQQVTLRCSPISGHKSVSWYQQVLGQGPQFIFQYYEKEERGRGNFPDRFSARQFPNYSSELNVNALLLGDSALYLCASSRDLAKNIQYFGAGTRLSVL.

The chain uses TRBV5-1 and TRBJ1-1; D is undetermined. V was shortened by 0 bases and J by 3 bases, with 12 bases between the two germline ends. This CDR3 has 15 amino acids. The germline V gene encodes CDR1 SGHRS and CDR2 YFSETQ. The CDR3 loop reads CASSLAGPGYTEAFF. CDR3 DNA sequence: TGCGCCAGCAGCTTGGCCGGCCCGGGCTACACTGAAGCTTTCTTT.

The J gene is TRBJ2-7, the V gene TRBV30, with unresolved D. This CDR3 contains 12 residues. Per the germline V gene, CDR1 is GTSNPN and CDR2 is SVGIG (reference sequence). The V gene lost 1 base and the J gene lost 7 bases, with 11 bases spanning the gap. CDR3 nucleotides: TGTGCCTGGAGTGGGGTAGAGAGAGAGCAGTACTTC. Translation gives CAWSGVEREQYF.

The V call is TRBV29-1, the J call TRBJ1-3; D gene ambiguous. V shed 5 bases and J shed 2 bases, with 25 bases lying between them. The germline V gene encodes CDR1 SQVTM and CDR2 ANQGSEA. This CDR3 is built from 18 residues. CDR3: CSVFQAERFLRAGNTIYF. DNA for the CDR3: TGCAGCGTTTTCCAAGCCGAACGGTTCCTAAGGGCTGGAAACACCATATATTTT.

The chain uses TRBV9 and TRBJ1-2, with TRBD1 matching 9 bases. The junction had 2 bases not matched to a gene; V was cut back by 0 bases and J by 2 bases. Germline loops: CDR1 SGDLS, CDR2 YYNGEE. The CDR3 has 15 amino acids. In DNA, the CDR3 is TGTGCCAGCAGCGTAGGTGGACAGGGGAACTATGGCTACACCTTC. It is translated as CASSVGGQGNYGYTF.

The rearrangement joins TRBV10-2 to TRBJ1-6; D call uncertain. Between the trimmed V and J ends, which lost 0 bases and 2 bases, there was a span of 8 bases. The germline gives CDR1 WSHSY, CDR2 SAAADI. The CDR3 runs 16 residues. The CDR3 reads CASSESIGTYNSPLHF. Written as DNA, the CDR3 is TGCGCCAGCAGTGAGTCGATAGGGACCTATAATTCACCCCTCCACTTT.